The 9 T cell receptor beta chains in this list originate from one sample, sequenced in a study of Ad26.COV2.S vaccination and SARS-CoV-2 variants. This table comes from immunoSEQ multiplex PCR, and its TCRdb copy is limited to in-frame clones, with some not included. The sample carries approximately 340,000 clones, approximately 85% recorded once. Treatment reported: some 20 received Ad26.COV2.S at low or high dose, single or two shots; about 5 received placebo; per-sample allocation not given. Day 63 following the first vaccine or placebo injection was when the samples were taken. Sequenced material: peripheral blood, taken in a trial of Ad26.COV2.S vaccine versus placebo. The receptors were sampled from a person aged 18-60 years who received the Ad26.COV2.S COVID-19 vaccine or a placebo.

The table lists this clone with a count of one. The V and J genes are TRBV12-5 and TRBJ2-7; D not certain. In germline, CDR1 is LGHNT, CDR2 FRNRAP. V gave up 7 bases and J gave up 7 bases, with 23 bases separating them. This CDR3 contains 15 residues. CDR3 sequence (DNA): TGTGCTAGTGTCTTATCCGGGCCCCGGTCGGGTGAGCAGTACTTC. It yields the protein CASVLSGPRSGEQYF. Filled out from reference TRBV12-5 and TRBJ2-7, the complete variable domain reads DARVTQTPRHKVTEMGQEVTMRCQPILGHNTVFWYRQTMMQGLELLAYFRNRAPLDDSGMPKDRFSAEMPDATLATLKIQPSEPRDSAVYFCASVLSGPRSGEQYFGPGTRLTVT.

This sequence joins TRBV15 and TRBJ1-4, with no clear D. This CDR3 region has 15 residues. Germline V CDR1 and CDR2: LNHNV, YYDKDF (reference sequence). The V gene lost 0 bases and the J gene lost 0 bases, with 5 bases spanning the gap. The CDR3 coding sequence is TGTGCCACCAGCAGAGACAGAGCAACTAATGAAAAACTGTTTTTT. Translating it yields CATSRDRATNEKLFF. Together with reference TRBV15 and TRBJ1-4, the CDR3 gives the full variable domain: DAMVIQNPRYQVTQFGKPVTLSCSQTLNHNVMYWYQQKSSQAPKLLFHYYDKDFNNEADTPDNFQSRRPNTSFCFLDIRSPGLGDTAMYLCATSRDRATNEKLFFGSGTQLSVL.

This clone is a singleton in its sample. The chain has TRBV2 and TRBJ2-1; D is unresolved. CDR1 and CDR2 (germline): SNHLY, FYNNEI. The germline V and J ends were trimmed by 3 bases and 4 bases, with 4 bases remaining between them. The CDR3 length is 12 residues. The CDR3 reads CASSEGYNEQFF. CDR3 in DNA: TGTGCCAGCAGTGAGGGGTACAATGAGCAGTTCTTC.

The chain has TRBV19 and TRBJ1-5; TRBD1 matches at 9 bases. From germline, CDR1 is LNHDA and CDR2 SQIVND (reference sequence). The CDR3 covers 15 residues. Trimming took 4 bases from V and 6 from J; bases not matched to a gene: 7. The chain's CDR3 is CASSTGQGFSQPQHF. CDR3 DNA sequence: TGTGCCAGTAGTACGGGACAGGGTTTCTCTCAGCCCCAGCATTTT.

As regards this clone: An end of the junction differs from the germline gene, which may be a read error. V usage is TRBV6-2 or TRBV6-3 and J usage is TRBJ1-1; unclear D gene. Germline loops: CDR1 MNHEY, CDR2 SVGEGT. CDR3 length: 16 amino acids. The CDR3 DNA reads TGTGCCAGCAGTTACCGTCTAGTAGGAGGGAACGCTGAAGCTTTCTTT. It translates to CASSYRLVGGNAEAFF.

The chain recombines TRBV4-3 with TRBJ2-7; TRBD2 matches at 8 bases. Germline-derived CDR1 and CDR2 are LGHNA and YSLEER. V lost 1 base to trimming and J lost 6 bases; unmatched junction nucleotides: 11. CDR3 length equals 16 residues. DNA for the CDR3: TGCGCCAGCAGCCAAGTCCATGGTGCGGGAGGAGGCGAGCAGTACTTC. Encoded protein: CASSQVHGAGGGEQYF.

The CDR3 spells CASSLDQWGQGTLNEQFF. The CDR3 region has the DNA TGTGCCAGCAGCTTAGACCAATGGGGACAGGGGACCCTCAATGAGCAGTTCTTC. The chain employs TRBV11-3 and TRBJ2-1; 10 nucleotides align to TRBD1. Losses at the gene ends were 0 bases for V and 6 bases for J; bases not matched to a gene: 11. The CDR3 has 18 residues. Per germline, CDR1 SGHNT and CDR2 YENEEA.

The chain has TRBV7-2 and TRBJ2-3, with 9 positions matching TRBD2. V lost 2 bases and J lost 6; bases outside the gene matches: 6. The V gene's germline CDR1 is SGHTA and CDR2 FQGNSA. This CDR3 has 15 residues. The CDR3 here is CASSLLRGGPDTQYF. The CDR3 nucleotides are TGTGCCAGCAGCTTACTGCGGGGGGGCCCGGATACGCAGTATTTT.

The chain has TRBV7-9 and TRBJ1-2; TRBD1 matches at 7 bases. V was clipped by 3 bases and J by 5 bases; unmatched bases: 12. CDR3 length equals 16 residues. CDR1 is SEHNR, CDR2 FQNEAQ, per germline (reference sequence). Here the CDR3 reads CASSLTGSTRGYGYTF. The CDR3 DNA reads as TGTGCCAGCAGCTTGACAGGGTCTACGAGGGGATATGGCTACACCTTC. The full variable domain, with the rest looked up from reference TRBV7-9 and TRBJ1-2, is DTGVSQNPRHKITKRGQNVTFRCDPISEHNRLYWYRQTLGQGPEFLTYFQNEAQLEKSRLLSDRFSAERPKGSFSTLEIQRTEQGDSAMYLCASSLTGSTRGYGYTFGSGTRLTVV.